Below, 19 T cell receptor beta chains from the same sample are listed, as sequenced in a study of T cell changes during pregnancy in multiple sclerosis. Clones were read by immunoSEQ multiplex PCR, and TCRdb kept only the in-frame ones, dropping some. This table has roughly 61,000 clones, roughly 93% appearing once. The source was peripheral blood, collected after pregnancy. The receptors originated from a female donor with multiple sclerosis, enrolled in a pregnancy study.

The chain combines TRBV10-2 with TRBJ2-1, with TRBD2 matching 11 bases. The CDR3 length is 15 residues. J was trimmed by 5 bases and V by 8 bases; bases with no gene match: 8. CDR1 and CDR2 from the germline V gene are WSHSY and SAAADI. CDR3 coding DNA: TGCGCCAGCGAAATAGGGACTAGCGGCCACAATGAGCAGTTCTTC. Protein product: CASEIGTSGHNEQFF.

The chain combines TRBV4-3 with TRBJ2-1; TRBD2 might be the D (6 bases). V was trimmed by 1 base and J by 6 bases, leaving 16 bases between them. This CDR3 has 16 amino acids. Germline V CDR1 and CDR2: LGHNA, YSLEER. The CDR3 nucleotides read TGCGCCAGCAGCCAAGGCTTAGGGGACTCAGGCAATGAGCAGTTCTTC. Amino acid sequence: CASSQGLGDSGNEQFF.

This clone occurred a few times. V and J are TRBV15 and TRBJ2-1, with unresolved D. The germline V and J ends were trimmed by 1 base and 6 bases, with 10 bases remaining between them. CDR1 and CDR2 from the germline V gene are LNHNV and YYDKDF (reference sequence). The CDR3 runs 14 residues. The CDR3 spells CATSRASEFNEQFF. For the CDR3, the DNA is TGTGCCACCAGCAGAGCTTCGGAGTTCAATGAGCAGTTCTTC.

The V and J genes are TRBV27 and TRBJ1-1; a possible D gene is TRBD1 (6 bases). The CDR3 runs to 14 residues. CDR1 is MNHEY, CDR2 SMNVEV, per germline (reference sequence). V dropped 6 bases and J dropped 11 bases, with 22 bases sitting between them. The CDR3 nucleotides are TGTGCCAGCAGGGCCACCGGGACAAGGTCTTCCGCTTTCTTT. It codes for CASRATGTRSSAFF.

The chain recombines TRBV30 with TRBJ2-7; D perhaps matches TRBD1 (5 bases). V lost 5 bases to trimming and J lost 5 bases, with 13 bases between them. The germline CDR1 and CDR2 sequences are GTSNPN and SVGIG (reference sequence). This CDR3 is built from 12 residues. CDR3 DNA: TGTGCCTGGTGGGCAGGGAACCACGAGCAGTACTTC. Its protein product is CAWWAGNHEQYF.

This clone was seen just once. The chain combines TRBV5-6 with TRBJ2-1; TRBD1 is a possible D gene (6 bases). V lost 0 bases and J 5 bases, leaving 9 bases between the germline ends. The CDR3 is 14 residues long. Germline V gene data show CDR1 as SGHDT and CDR2 as YYEEEE. The CDR3 DNA is TGTGCCAGCAGCTTGGTGGGACAACACAATGAGCAGTTCTTC. This gives the protein CASSLVGQHNEQFF.

V gene TRBV6-8 combines with J gene TRBJ2-1; 10 positions match TRBD2. The CDR3 contains 13 residues. CDR1 is MNHGY and CDR2 is SAAAGT in the germline V gene. Trimming at V came to 7 bases and at J to 9 bases, leaving 6 bases not matched to a gene. The CDR3, as DNA: TGTGCCAGCAATGGGACTAGCGTTCGTGAGCAGTTCTTC. Translated: CASNGTSVREQFF.

This chain joins TRBV7-2 and TRBJ2-7, with TRBD1 matching over 7 bases. V shed 5 bases, J shed 4 bases, and the junction held 5 bases outside the gene matches. This CDR3 comprises 13 residues. Germline V lookup: CDR1 SGHTA, CDR2 FQGNSA. DNA of the CDR3: TGTGCCAGCAGCCTACAGGGGAAATACGAGCAGTACTTC. Residues: CASSLQGKYEQYF.

V is TRBV20-1 and J is TRBJ2-5; no clear D. From germline, CDR1 is DFQATT and CDR2 SNEGSKA (reference sequence). The CDR3 covers 10 residues. Deletions cut 3 bases from V and 7 bases from J, with 6 bases between. Here the CDR3 reads CSASSGTQYF. The CDR3 coding sequence is TGCAGTGCTAGCTCAGGGACCCAGTACTTC.

The chain carries TRBV5-4 and TRBJ2-3; 7 bases match TRBD2. The V gene end was trimmed by 4 bases and the J gene end by 0 bases; junction bases not matched to a gene: 8. The length of the CDR3 is 16 residues. The germline V gene has CDR1 SGHNT and CDR2 YYREEE (reference sequence). CDR3 nucleotides: TGTGCCAGCAGCCCGTTGACTAGCTTAAGCACAGATACGCAGTATTTT. Amino acid sequence: CASSPLTSLSTDTQYF.

This chain links TRBV19 with TRBJ1-2; maybe TRBD1 (5 bases). Looked up from germline, CDR1 is LNHDA and CDR2 is SQIVND (reference sequence). The CDR3 length is 16 residues. V was trimmed by 1 base and J by 2 bases, leaving 14 bases between them. CDR3 in amino acids: CASSIALTEENYGYTF. CDR3 nucleotides: TGTGCCAGTAGTATAGCCCTGACAGAGGAGAACTATGGCTACACCTTC.

This chain connects TRBV15 to TRBJ2-1; 8 bases line up with TRBD1. CDR1 and CDR2 (germline): LNHNV, YYDKDF (reference sequence). The CDR3 sequence is 15 residues long. V dropped 2 bases and J dropped 4; count of bases not matched to a gene: 4. CDR3 amino acids: CATSRTGGFYNEQFF. CDR3 bases: TGTGCCACCAGCAGAACAGGGGGGTTTTACAATGAGCAGTTCTTC.

V gene TRBV6-4 combines with J gene TRBJ2-3; 10 bases map to TRBD2. The CDR3 runs to 15 residues. Germline V gene lookup returns CDR1 MRHNA and CDR2 SNTAGT. Germline trimming cut 4 bases from V and 3 bases from J; bases unmatched to any gene: 4. Here the CDR3 reads CASSAGTSETDTQYF. CDR3 DNA sequence: TGTGCCAGCAGTGCCGGGACTAGCGAAACAGATACGCAGTATTTT.

The V gene is TRBV29-1, the J gene TRBJ2-5, with D possibly TRBD2 on 5 matching bases. CDR3 size: 12 residues. In germline, CDR1 is SQVTM, CDR2 ANQGSEA. Trimming pared 7 bases from V and 8 bases from J, leaving 17 bases between. DNA for the CDR3: TGCAGCGCCGATCGAGATCGGGGTACCCAGTACTTC. It codes for CSADRDRGTQYF.

The chain is built from TRBV28 and TRBJ1-1; a weak D match, TRBD1 (5 bases). The CDR3 contains 12 residues. Germline loops: CDR1 MDHEN, CDR2 SYDVKM. Between the trimmed V and J ends, which lost 7 bases and 6 bases, there was a span of 12 bases. The chain's CDR3 is CASNRGVAEAFF. The CDR3 bases are TGTGCCAGCAATAGGGGCGTAGCTGAAGCTTTCTTT.

The chain uses TRBV5-1 and TRBJ2-1; D might be TRBD2 (5 bases). The CDR3 has 14 amino acids. The V end lost 0 bases, the J end lost 4 bases, and 8 bases lay between the germline ends. Germline V lookup: CDR1 SGHRS, CDR2 YFSETQ. The CDR3 coding sequence is TGCGCCAGCAGCTTGGTTGGAGGTTACAATGAGCAGTTCTTC. This codes for CASSLVGGYNEQFF.

In nucleotides, the CDR3 is TGTGCCAGCAGCTCCCCGGACAGGGGTCGGGATGAGCAGTTCTTC. It specifies CASSSPDRGRDEQFF. This sequence joins TRBV7-2 and TRBJ2-1; TRBD1 aligns across 9 bases. V gave up 4 bases and J gave up 8 bases; unmatched junction bases: 9. The CDR3 runs 15 residues. The germline CDR1 and CDR2 sequences are SGHTA and FQGNSA.

This clone has just a few counts. CDR3 region: CAWSASGLSSYNEQFF. The CDR3 DNA follows: TGTGCCTGGAGCGCTAGCGGTCTTAGCTCCTACAATGAGCAGTTCTTC. The chain couples TRBV30 to TRBJ2-1, with 7 positions matching TRBD2. Germline V gene lookup returns CDR1 GTSNPN and CDR2 SVGIG (reference sequence). V lost 3 bases to trimming and J lost 0 bases; unmatched junction nucleotides: 8. This CDR3 spans 16 amino acids.

The chain has TRBV5-1 and TRBJ2-7; D unresolved. CDR1 and CDR2 from the germline V gene are SGHRS and YFSETQ. The CDR3 is 14 residues long. V lost 4 bases and J 0 bases, leaving 11 bases between the germline ends. DNA for the CDR3: TGCGCCAGCAGCCCCGACGCTAGCTCCTACGAGCAGTACTTC. It codes for CASSPDASSYEQYF. Drawing the rest from reference TRBV5-1 and TRBJ2-7, the complete variable domain is KAGVTQTPRYLIKTRGQQVTLSCSPISGHRSVSWYQQTPGQGLQFLFEYFSETQRNKGNFPGRFSGRQFSNSRSEMNVSTLELGDSALYLCASSPDASSYEQYFGPGTRLTVT.